Reported below is one T cell receptor (beta chain). Deletions cut 4 bases from V and 2 bases from J, with 15 bases between. The germline V gene has CDR1 SEHNR and CDR2 FQNEAQ (reference sequence). The CDR3 totals 15 residues. The investigators amplified TCR beta CDR3 regions from RNA transcripts. First-round RT-PCR with HTBI primers amplified the TCR CDR3 region. MiXCR was run by TCRdb on the multiplex PCR reads, yielding one entry per CDR3 protein. The sample carries roughly 500,000 distinct CDR3 sequences, 40% to 55% recorded once. The entry originates in a study of T cells in Graves' hyperthyroidism and ophthalmopathy. Investigators excluded patients with uncontrolled infection, other autoimmune disease, pregnancy or lactation.

The specimen was peripheral blood or thyroid tissue (not recorded which). This receptor was obtained from an adult woman with Graves' disease, either hyperthyroidism or ophthalmopathy (not recorded which). The V call is TRBV7-9, the J call TRBJ2-7; tentatively, D is TRBD1 (6 bases). The CDR3 DNA sequence: TGTGCCAGCAGCTCAACTTGGACAGCCCCCTACGAGCAGTACTTC. Translation gives CASSSTWTAPYEQYF.